This T cell receptor beta chain was retrieved from a study of CD8 T cells in ankylosing spondylitis. CDR1 and CDR2 (germline): MNHNS, SASEGT. Trimming shortened V by 11 bases and J by 0 bases, and 12 bases separated the two germline ends. The CDR3 covers 13 residues. Quantitative 5'-RACE was performed with molecular barcodes, and it yielded the TCR beta libraries. In TCRdb, the 5' RACE reads were re-called with MiXCR into one record per CDR3 protein. This sample has 230,000 or so distinct CDR3 sequences; around 25% occur once, and the top ten carry approximately 0.61%. With respect to this clonotype: What it recognizes is unknown.

General study results and limits: Disease-linked clones were found to be CD8+ and relatively rare in peripheral blood. Some motif variants were previously reported in reactive arthritis synovial fluid and blood.

The sequence came from a male donor with ankylosing spondylitis or in good health (not recorded which). Sample: blood, either unsorted or a sorted T cell fraction (not recorded which). The chain is built from TRBV6-1 and TRBJ2-3; maybe TRBD2 (7 bases). This CDR3 is CAGEGGSTDTQYF. The CDR3 nucleotides are TGTGCCGGAGAGGGGGGGAGCACAGATACGCAGTATTTT.